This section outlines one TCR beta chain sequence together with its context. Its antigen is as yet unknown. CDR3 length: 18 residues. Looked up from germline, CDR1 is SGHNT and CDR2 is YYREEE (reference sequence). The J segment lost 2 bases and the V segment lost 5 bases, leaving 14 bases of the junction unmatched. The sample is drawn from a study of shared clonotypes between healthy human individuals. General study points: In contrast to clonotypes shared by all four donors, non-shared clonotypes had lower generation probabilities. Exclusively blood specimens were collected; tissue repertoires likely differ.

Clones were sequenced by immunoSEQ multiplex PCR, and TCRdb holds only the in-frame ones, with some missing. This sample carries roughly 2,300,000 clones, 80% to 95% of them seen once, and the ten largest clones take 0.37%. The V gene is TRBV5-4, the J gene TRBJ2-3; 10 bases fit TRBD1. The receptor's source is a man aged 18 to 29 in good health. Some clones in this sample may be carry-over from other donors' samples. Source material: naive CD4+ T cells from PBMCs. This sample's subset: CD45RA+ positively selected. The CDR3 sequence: CASSSGTGAFLPTDTQYF. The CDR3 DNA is TGTGCCAGCAGTTCCGGGACAGGGGCCTTTCTCCCCACAGATACGCAGTATTTT.